The T cell receptor (beta chain) under discussion was sequenced for a study of a mutant IDH1 vaccine in newly diagnosed glioma. Study as a whole: Vaccination started 4-6 weeks after radiotherapy alone, or with temozolomide cycles. Those enrolled had earlier been treated with radiotherapy, temozolomide, or both, mostly both. Findings of the study overall: Detectable vaccine-induced immune responses arose in 93.3% of patients.

The time point here: week 23, last vaccination. In the vaccine, a single dose held 300 ug of the mutant IDH1 20-mer peptide, along with topical imiquimod. Tumors from donors were new WHO grade 3 or 4 IDH1-mutant astrocytomas with ATRX loss. Assay: immunoSEQ multiplex PCR; the TCRdb copy retains only in-frame clones and omits some. Of 65,000 or so clones in the sample, around 83% were seen once. Per the germline V gene, CDR1 is SGHTA and CDR2 is FQGNSA. The ends lost 0 bases at V and 2 bases at J; junction bases unmatched: 3. There are 18 residues in the CDR3. Turning to this clone: Its specificity is unknown.

This clonotype was obtained from a man aged 30 to 39 with glioma. The material was PBMCs, obtained from a glioma patient whose treatment included an IDH1 peptide vaccine. The gene calls are TRBV7-2 and TRBJ2-5; 16 bases agree with TRBD2. The CDR3 DNA reads as TGTGCCAGCAGCTTAGCGGGACTAGCGGGGGGGCAACAAGAGACCCAGTACTTC. This sequence encodes CASSLAGLAGGQQETQYF.